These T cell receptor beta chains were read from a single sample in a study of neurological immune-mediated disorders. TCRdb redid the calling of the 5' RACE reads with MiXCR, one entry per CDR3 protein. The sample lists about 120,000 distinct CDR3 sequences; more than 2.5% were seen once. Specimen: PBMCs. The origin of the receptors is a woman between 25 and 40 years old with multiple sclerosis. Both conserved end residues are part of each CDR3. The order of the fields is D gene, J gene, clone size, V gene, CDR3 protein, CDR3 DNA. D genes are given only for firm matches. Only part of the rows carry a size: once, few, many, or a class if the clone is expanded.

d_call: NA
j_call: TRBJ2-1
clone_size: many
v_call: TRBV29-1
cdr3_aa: CSEHTAYNEQFF
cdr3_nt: TGCAGCGAACACACCGCCTACAATGAGCAGTTCTTC

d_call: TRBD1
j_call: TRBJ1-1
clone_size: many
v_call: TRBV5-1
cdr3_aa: CASRADRVGEAFF
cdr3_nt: TGCGCCAGCAGGGCCGACAGGGTGGGTGAAGCTTTCTTT

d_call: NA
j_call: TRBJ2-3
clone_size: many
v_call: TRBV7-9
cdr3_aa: CASSAREFTDTQYF
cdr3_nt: TGTGCCAGCAGCGCGAGGGAATTCACAGATACGCAGTATTTT

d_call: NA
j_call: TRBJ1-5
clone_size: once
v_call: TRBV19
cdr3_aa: CASSQTGQPQHF
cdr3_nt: TGTGCCAGTAGTCAAACAGGTCAGCCCCAGCATTTT

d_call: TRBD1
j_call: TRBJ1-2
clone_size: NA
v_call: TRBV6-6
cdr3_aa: CASTPDTGQGRGYTF
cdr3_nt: TGTGCCAGCACTCCTGATACGGGACAGGGGCGCGGCTACACCTTC

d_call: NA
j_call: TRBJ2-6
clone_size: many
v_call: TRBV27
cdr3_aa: CASSFSGRLSGANVLTF
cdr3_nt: TGTGCCAGCAGTTTTTCGGGACGCCTATCTGGGGCCAACGTCCTGACTTTC

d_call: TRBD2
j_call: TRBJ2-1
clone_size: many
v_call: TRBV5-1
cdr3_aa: CASSTSGTSGGANNEQFF
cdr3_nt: TGCGCCAGCAGCACCTCCGGGACTAGCGGGGGGGCTAACAATGAGCAGTTCTTC

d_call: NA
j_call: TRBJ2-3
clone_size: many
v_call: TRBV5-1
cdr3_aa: CASSFDRPPTDTQYF
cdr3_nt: TGCGCCAGCAGCTTCGACCGGCCTCCCACAGATACGCAGTATTTT

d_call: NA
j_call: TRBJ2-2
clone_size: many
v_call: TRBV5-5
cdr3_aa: CASSFTWGGTGELFF
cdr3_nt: TGTGCCAGCAGCTTCACGTGGGGTGGGACCGGGGAGCTGTTTTTT

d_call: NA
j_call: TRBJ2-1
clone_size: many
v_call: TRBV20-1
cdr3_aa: CSAGSLGGYNEQFF
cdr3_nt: TGCAGTGCTGGTTCCCTCGGGGGCTACAATGAGCAGTTCTTC

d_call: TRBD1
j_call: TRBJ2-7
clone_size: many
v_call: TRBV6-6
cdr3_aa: CASGSGQNYEQYF
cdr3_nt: TGTGCCAGCGGCTCGGGACAGAACTACGAGCAGTACTTC

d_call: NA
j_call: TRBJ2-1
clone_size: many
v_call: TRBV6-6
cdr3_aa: CASSPDNEQFF
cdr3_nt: TGTGCCAGCAGTCCTGACAATGAGCAGTTCTTC

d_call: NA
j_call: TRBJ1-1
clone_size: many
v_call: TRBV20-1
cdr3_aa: CSASSGLRSTEAFF
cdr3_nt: TGCAGTGCCTCATCAGGGTTGCGGAGCACTGAAGCTTTCTTT

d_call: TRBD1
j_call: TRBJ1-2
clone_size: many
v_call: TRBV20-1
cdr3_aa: CSARDGTDYGYTF
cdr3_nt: TGCAGTGCTAGAGATGGGACAGACTATGGCTACACCTTC

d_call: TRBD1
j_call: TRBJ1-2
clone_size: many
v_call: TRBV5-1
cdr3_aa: CASSVGTGGATF
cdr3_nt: TGCGCCAGCAGCGTCGGGACAGGGGGTGCCACCTTC

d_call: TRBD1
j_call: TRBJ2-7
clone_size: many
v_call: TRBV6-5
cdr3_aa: CASRRDRGKEQYF
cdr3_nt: TGTGCCAGCAGGCGGGACAGGGGTAAAGAGCAGTACTTC

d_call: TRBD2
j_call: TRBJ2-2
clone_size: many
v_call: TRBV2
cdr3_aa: CASSPLAGPPGELFF
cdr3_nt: TGTGCCAGCAGTCCTCTAGCGGGGCCTCCCGGGGAGCTGTTTTTT

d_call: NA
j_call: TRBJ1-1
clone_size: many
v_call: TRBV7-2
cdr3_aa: CASSLAVGARTEAFF
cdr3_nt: TGTGCCAGCAGCTTAGCAGTGGGGGCGCGCACTGAAGCTTTCTTT

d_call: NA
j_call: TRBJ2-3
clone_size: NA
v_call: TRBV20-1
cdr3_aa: CSARADSDTQYF
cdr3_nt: TGCAGTGCTAGAGCTGATTCGGATACGCAGTATTTT

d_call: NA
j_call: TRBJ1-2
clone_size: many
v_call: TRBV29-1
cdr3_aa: CSVRDYGYTF
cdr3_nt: TGCAGCGTTCGGGACTATGGCTACACCTTC

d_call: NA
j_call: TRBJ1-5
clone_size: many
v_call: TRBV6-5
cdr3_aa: CASSSGRNQPQHF
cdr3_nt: TGTGCCAGCAGCTCCGGTCGAAATCAGCCCCAGCATTTT

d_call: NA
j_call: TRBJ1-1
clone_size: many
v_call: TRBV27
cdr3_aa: CASSRVQGFTEAFF
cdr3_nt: TGTGCCAGCAGTCGGGTACAGGGATTCACTGAAGCTTTCTTT

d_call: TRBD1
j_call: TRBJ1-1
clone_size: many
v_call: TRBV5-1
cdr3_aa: CASSLAQGLNTEAFF
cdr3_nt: TGCGCCAGCAGCTTGGCACAGGGGCTGAACACTGAAGCTTTCTTT

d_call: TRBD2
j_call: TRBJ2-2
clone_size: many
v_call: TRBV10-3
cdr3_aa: CAISEPSGRINTGELFF
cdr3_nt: TGTGCCATCAGTGAACCTAGCGGGAGAATTAACACCGGGGAGCTGTTTTTT

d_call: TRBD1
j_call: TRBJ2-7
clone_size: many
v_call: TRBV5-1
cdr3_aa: CASSLDRGRREQYF
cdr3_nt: TGCGCCAGCAGCTTGGACAGGGGGCGCAGAGAGCAGTACTTC

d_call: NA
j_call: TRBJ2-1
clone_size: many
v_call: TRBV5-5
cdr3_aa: CASSLTATGWSSYNEQFF
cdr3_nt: TGTGCCAGCAGCTTAACAGCCACGGGTTGGTCCTCCTACAATGAGCAGTTCTTC

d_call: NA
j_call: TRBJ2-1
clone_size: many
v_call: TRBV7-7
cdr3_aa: CASSPLANEQFF
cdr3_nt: TGTGCCAGCAGCCCCCTGGCCAATGAGCAGTTCTTC

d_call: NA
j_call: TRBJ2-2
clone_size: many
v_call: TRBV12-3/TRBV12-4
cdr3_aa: CASNAPGVHTGELFF
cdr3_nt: TGTGCCAGTAATGCGCCAGGGGTGCACACCGGGGAGCTGTTTTTT

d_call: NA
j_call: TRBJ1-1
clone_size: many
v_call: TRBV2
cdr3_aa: CASSEVTRGMNTEAFF
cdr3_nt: TGTGCCAGCAGTGAAGTCACTAGGGGCATGAACACTGAAGCTTTCTTT

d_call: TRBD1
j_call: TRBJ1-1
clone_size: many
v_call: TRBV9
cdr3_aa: CASSVEAGGRGTEAFF
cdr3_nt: TGTGCCAGCAGCGTAGAGGCAGGGGGCAGGGGCACTGAAGCTTTCTTT

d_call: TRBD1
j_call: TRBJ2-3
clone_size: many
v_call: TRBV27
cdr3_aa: CASRTGQAMDTQYF
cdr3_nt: TGTGCCAGCAGAACGGGACAGGCCATGGATACGCAGTATTTT

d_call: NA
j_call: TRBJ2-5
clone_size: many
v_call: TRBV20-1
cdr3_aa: CSARAVQDAFQYF
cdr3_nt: TGCAGTGCTAGAGCTGTACAGGACGCATTCCAGTACTTC

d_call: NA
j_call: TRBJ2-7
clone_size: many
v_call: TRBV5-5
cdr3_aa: CASSFSSPEQYF
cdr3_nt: TGTGCCAGCAGCTTTTCCTCTCCCGAGCAGTACTTC

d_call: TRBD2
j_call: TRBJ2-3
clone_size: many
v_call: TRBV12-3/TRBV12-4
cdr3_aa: CASTPPLAEISTDTQYF
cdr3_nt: TGTGCCAGCACCCCCCCGCTAGCGGAAATTAGCACAGATACGCAGTATTTT

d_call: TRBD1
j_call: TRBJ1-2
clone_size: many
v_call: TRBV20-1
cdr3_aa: CSASVGRTGEYSNYGYTF
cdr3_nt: TGCAGTGCTAGTGTGGGGCGGACAGGAGAGTACTCTAACTATGGCTACACCTTC

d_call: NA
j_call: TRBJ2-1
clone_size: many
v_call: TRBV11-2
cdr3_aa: CASSLVQPRGDEQFF
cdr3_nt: TGTGCCAGCAGCTTAGTCCAGCCCCGGGGCGATGAGCAGTTCTTC

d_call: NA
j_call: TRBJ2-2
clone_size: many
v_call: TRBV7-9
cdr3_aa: CASSLSWGLTGELFF
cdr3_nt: TGTGCCAGCAGCTTAAGTTGGGGGCTCACCGGGGAGCTGTTTTTT

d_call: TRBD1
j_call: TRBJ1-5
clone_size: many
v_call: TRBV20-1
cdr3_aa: CSANRQGIASNQPQHF
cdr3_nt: TGCAGTGCTAATAGACAGGGAATAGCGAGCAATCAGCCCCAGCATTTT

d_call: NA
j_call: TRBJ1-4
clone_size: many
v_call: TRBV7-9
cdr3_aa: CASSFGDGANEKLFF
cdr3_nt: TGTGCCAGCAGCTTTGGCGACGGGGCTAATGAAAAACTGTTTTTT

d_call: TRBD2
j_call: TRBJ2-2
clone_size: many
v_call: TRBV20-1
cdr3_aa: CSARDPHRGANTGELFF
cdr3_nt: TGCAGTGCTAGAGATCCCCACCGGGGGGCGAACACCGGGGAGCTGTTTTTT

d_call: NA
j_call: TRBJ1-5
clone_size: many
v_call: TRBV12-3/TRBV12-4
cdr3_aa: CASSLTGQNQPQHF
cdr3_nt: TGTGCCAGCAGCCTGACGGGTCAGAATCAGCCCCAGCATTTT

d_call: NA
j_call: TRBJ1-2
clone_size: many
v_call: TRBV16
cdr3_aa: CASSQFTDNYGYTF
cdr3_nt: TGTGCCAGCAGCCAATTTACAGATAACTATGGCTACACCTTC

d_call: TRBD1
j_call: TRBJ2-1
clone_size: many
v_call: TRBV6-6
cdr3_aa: CASFLDRGSDEQFF
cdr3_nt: TGTGCCAGCTTTCTTGACAGGGGGAGCGATGAGCAGTTCTTC

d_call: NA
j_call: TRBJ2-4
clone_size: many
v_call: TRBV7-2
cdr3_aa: CASSLVGGQNIQYF
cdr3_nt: TGTGCCAGCAGCTTAGTCGGGGGCCAAAACATTCAGTACTTC

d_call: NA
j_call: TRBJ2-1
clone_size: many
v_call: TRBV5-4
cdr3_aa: CASSLSRQGTNEQFF
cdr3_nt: TGTGCCAGCAGCTTGTCGCGGCAGGGGACCAATGAGCAGTTCTTC

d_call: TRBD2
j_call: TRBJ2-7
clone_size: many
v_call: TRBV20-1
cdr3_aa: CSASASGSRDSYEQYF
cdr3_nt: TGCAGTGCTAGCGCTAGCGGGAGTCGGGACTCCTACGAGCAGTACTTC

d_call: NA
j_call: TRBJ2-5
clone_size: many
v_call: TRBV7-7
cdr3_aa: CASSLGGLQETQYF
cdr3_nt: TGTGCCAGCAGCCTCGGGGGACTGCAAGAGACCCAGTACTTC

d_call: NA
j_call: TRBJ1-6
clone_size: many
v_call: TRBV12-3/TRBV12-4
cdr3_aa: CASSFGADNSPLHF
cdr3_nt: TGTGCCAGCAGTTTCGGGGCAGATAATTCACCCCTCCACTTT

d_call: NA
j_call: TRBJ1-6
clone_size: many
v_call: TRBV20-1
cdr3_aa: CSARDPGTRNSPLHF
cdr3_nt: TGCAGTGCTAGAGATCCAGGGACCCGTAATTCACCCCTCCACTTT

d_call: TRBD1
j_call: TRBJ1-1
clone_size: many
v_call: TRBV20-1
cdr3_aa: CSATGQGTEAFF
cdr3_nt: TGCAGTGCTACTGGACAGGGCACTGAAGCTTTCTTT

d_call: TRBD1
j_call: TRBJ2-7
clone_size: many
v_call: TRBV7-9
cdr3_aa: CASSLTGTGPYEQYF
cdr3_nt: TGTGCCAGCAGCTTGACCGGGACAGGCCCGTACGAGCAGTACTTC

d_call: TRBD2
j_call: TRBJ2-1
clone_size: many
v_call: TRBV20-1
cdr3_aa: CSARVGGRAGNEQFF
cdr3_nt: TGCAGTGCTAGAGTTGGCGGGAGGGCTGGCAATGAGCAGTTCTTC

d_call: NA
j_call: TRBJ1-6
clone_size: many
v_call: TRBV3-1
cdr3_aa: CASSQPGGHSPLHF
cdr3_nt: TGTGCCAGCAGCCAGCCCGGAGGGCATTCACCCCTCCACTTT